This TCR beta chain is drawn from a study of Ad26.COV2.S vaccination and SARS-CoV-2 variants. Whole-study context: Intramuscularly, Ad26.COV2.S was given either once or twice, 56 days apart.

TCRdb's table, derived via immunoSEQ multiplex PCR, lists solely in-frame clones and lacks some. The sample records around 300,000 clones, approximately 86% being singletons. Per the germline V gene, CDR1 is SGHDT and CDR2 is YYEEEE. The J segment lost 8 bases and the V segment lost 0 bases, leaving 6 bases of the junction unmatched. The CDR3 has 15 amino acids. Indicated treatment: 15 to 20 received Ad26.COV2.S at low or high dose, single or two shots; a few received placebo; per-sample allocation not given. The study sampled participants on day 63 after the first vaccine or placebo injection. Based in Boston, the donor was an adult of 18-55 years.

The source material was peripheral blood, sampled in a trial of Ad26.COV2.S vaccine versus placebo. V and J are TRBV5-6 and TRBJ2-1; 9 nucleotides agree with TRBD1. This TCR derives from a person between 18 and 65 years old who received the Ad26.COV2.S COVID-19 vaccine or a placebo. CDR3 in amino acids: CASSLGTGAIHEQFF. The CDR3 region has the DNA TGTGCCAGCAGCTTGGGGACAGGGGCAATCCATGAGCAGTTCTTC. Supplemented by reference TRBV5-6 and TRBJ2-1, the full variable domain reads DAGVTQSPTHLIKTRGQQVTLRCSPKSGHDTVSWYQQALGQGPQFIFQYYEEEERQRGNFPDRFSGHQFPNYSSELNVNALLLGDSALYLCASSLGTGAIHEQFFGPGTRLTVL.